Each of the 9 T cell receptor beta chains below was sequenced from the same sample in a study of control samples from healthy donors and cancer patients. Repertoires were generated with immunoSEQ multiplex PCR, while TCRdb's copy carries only in-frame clones and drops some. The sample includes just under 150,000 clones, 75% to 95% of them seen just once. The sample comprised blood. The receptors stem from a man aged 25 to 40 in good health.

V usage is TRBV6-5 and J usage is TRBJ1-5, with D possibly being TRBD1 (6 bases). The CDR3 is 14 amino acids. Germline V gives CDR1 MNHEY, CDR2 SVGAGI. Between the trimmed V and J ends, which lost 6 bases and 7 bases, there was a span of 16 bases. CDR3 DNA: TGTGCCAGCAGCCTAAGAGGGGGGGACCAGCCCCAGCATTTT. Residues: CASSLRGGDQPQHF.

The rearrangement joins TRBV6-4 to TRBJ2-7; maybe TRBD1 (6 bases). This CDR3 spans 12 amino acids. The V end lost 5 bases, the J end lost 5 bases, and 10 bases lay between the germline ends. Germline values: CDR1 MRHNA, CDR2 SNTAGT. The CDR3 loop reads CASSNWDNEQYF. DNA of the CDR3: TGTGCCAGCAGTAACTGGGACAACGAGCAGTACTTC.

V and J are TRBV6-5 and TRBJ1-1; 12 bases line up with TRBD1. From germline, CDR1 is MNHEY and CDR2 SVGAGI. Trimming at V came to 9 bases and at J to 9 bases, leaving 8 bases not matched to a gene. This CDR3 has 13 amino acids. The CDR3 protein is CASGTGGRSKAFF. The DNA for the CDR3 is TGTGCCAGTGGGACAGGGGGCCGCTCTAAAGCTTTCTTT.

This clone came up a few times. CDR3 in amino acids: CASRAPRGAEAFF. The CDR3 bases are TGTGCCAGCAGGGCACCCAGGGGGGCCGAAGCTTTCTTT. The V and J genes are TRBV2 and TRBJ1-1; 7 nucleotides match TRBD1. There are 13 residues in the CDR3. From germline, CDR1 is SNHLY and CDR2 FYNNEI. V shed 6 bases, J shed 8 bases, and the junction held 9 bases outside the gene matches.

The J gene is TRBJ2-7, the V gene TRBV6-5; 9 bases are shared with TRBD1. The CDR3 is made up of 15 amino acids. V dropped 6 bases and J dropped 5; count of bases not matched to a gene: 11. Germline V gene sequence: CDR1 MNHEY, CDR2 SVGAGI. Here the CDR3 reads CASREWGQGGDEQYF. The CDR3 bases are TGTGCCAGCAGGGAGTGGGGACAGGGAGGAGACGAGCAGTACTTC.

CDR3 amino acids: CASSPTGQGRNLNYGYTF. CDR3 DNA sequence: TGTGCCAGCAGCCCTACAGGACAGGGGCGGAACCTTAACTATGGCTACACCTTC. The rearrangement joins TRBV21-1 to TRBJ1-2; the tabulated D call, TRBD1, remains unverified against the DNA. TRBV21-1 is labeled a pseudogene. The CDR3 is 18 residues long.

J is TRBJ2-7 and V is TRBV12-3 or TRBV12-4; D is undetermined. There are 12 residues in the CDR3. V shed 3 bases and J shed 4 bases, with 7 bases lying between them. CDR3 in amino acids: CASSFDRYEQYF. For the CDR3, the DNA is TGTGCCAGCAGTTTTGATAGGTACGAGCAGTACTTC.

This chain uses TRBV6-5 with TRBJ1-1; TRBD1 is a possible D gene (5 bases). There are 13 residues in the CDR3. Trimming stripped 2 bases from V and 6 bases from J, with 10 bases between. In germline, CDR1 is MNHEY, CDR2 SVGAGI. The CDR3 loop reads CASSYRGEAEAFF. CDR3 sequence (DNA): TGTGCCAGCAGTTACCGGGGGGAGGCTGAAGCTTTCTTT.

This chain uses TRBV27 with TRBJ1-5; 8 bases are a match to TRBD1. V dropped 8 bases and J dropped 2; count of bases not matched to a gene: 5. Germline lookup yields CDR1 MNHEY and CDR2 SMNVEV (reference sequence). CDR3 size: 14 residues. CDR3 protein: CASGDRGGNQPQHF. In DNA form, the CDR3 reads TGTGCCAGCGGCGACAGGGGTGGCAATCAGCCCCAGCATTTT.